The 16 T cell receptor beta chains below were found in one sample sequenced in a study of shared clonotypes between healthy human individuals. Measured with immunoSEQ multiplex PCR; TCRdb has only the in-frame clones, and not every one. The data show approximately 700,000 clones, approximately 73% seen once. Sequenced input: memory CD4+ T cells sorted from blood. Subset here: CD45RA-negative fraction. Every receptor here comes from a woman in her thirties in good health.

Turning to this clone: Sequence at one end of the junction differs from germline and may be a read error. This chain uses TRBV5-1 with TRBJ2-2, with D perhaps TRBD1 or TRBD2 (5 bases each). The CDR3 is 14 amino acids. From germline, CDR1 is SGHRS and CDR2 YFSETQ. The CDR3 reads CASTLGTSTGELFF. The CDR3 coding sequence is TGCGCCAGCACCTTGGGGACGAGCACCGGGGAGCTGTTTTTT.

The CDR3 bases are TGTGCCAGCGGGCGACCGAACACCGGGGAGCTGTTTTTT. Its translation: CASGRPNTGELFF. V gene TRBV2 combines with J gene TRBJ2-2; no clear D. Trimming took off 8 bases at V and 0 bases at J, with 7 bases between the two ends. This CDR3 is 13 amino acids long. Per germline, CDR1 SNHLY and CDR2 FYNNEI.

As concerns this clone: One end of the junction varies from germline; a read error may be responsible. The rearrangement uses TRBV5-1 and TRBJ2-1; D remains ambiguous. This CDR3 comprises 13 residues. Germline CDR1 SGHRS, CDR2 YFSETQ. This CDR3 reads CASSLSGYSEQFF. CDR3 sequence (DNA): TGCGCCAGCAGCTTGAGTGGGTACAGTGAGCAGTTCTTC.

This chain connects TRBV2 to TRBJ2-7; D may be TRBD1 or TRBD2 (5 bases each). Trimming shortened V by 7 bases and J by 2 bases, and 12 bases separated the two germline ends. The CDR3 sequence is 13 residues long. From germline, CDR1 is SNHLY and CDR2 FYNNEI. CDR3 in amino acids: CASTQGRTYEQYF. CDR3 coding DNA: TGTGCCAGCACTCAGGGACGGACCTACGAGCAGTACTTC.

The chain is built from TRBV7-6 and TRBJ2-7, with 11 bases matching TRBD1. The germline V gene encodes CDR1 SGHVS and CDR2 FNYEAQ. Trimming removed 6 bases from V and 3 bases from J; junction bases left unmatched: 7. CDR3 length: 15 residues. In DNA form, the CDR3 reads TGTGCCAGCAGTAACCCGGGACAGGGGGGCTACGAGCAGTACTTC. This sequence encodes CASSNPGQGGYEQYF. Full variable domain (remainder filled in from reference TRBV7-6 and TRBJ2-7): GAGVSQSPRYKVTKRGQDVALRCDPISGHVSLYWYRQALGQGPEFLTYFNYEAQQDKSGLPNDRFSAERPEGSISTLTIQRTEQRDSAMYRCASSNPGQGGYEQYFGPGTRLTVT.

The V gene is TRBV21-1, the J gene TRBJ2-3; TRBD2, the D gene given by the table, was not confirmed from the DNA. TRBV21-1 is reported as a pseudogene. CDR3 length: 15 residues. This chain's CDR3 is CARGTSGTFTDTQYF. CDR3 in DNA: TGTGCCAGGGGGACTAGCGGAACGTTCACAGATACGCAGTATTTT.

This rearrangement joins TRBV2 to TRBJ1-5; possible D gene TRBD1, 6 bases. Germline-derived CDR1 and CDR2 are SNHLY and FYNNEI. The V end lost 4 bases, the J end lost 9 bases, and 19 bases lay between the germline ends. This CDR3 region has 15 residues. CDR3 amino acids: CASSGLRGLASPQHF. CDR3 coding DNA: TGTGCCAGCAGTGGCCTCAGGGGCCTCGCCTCGCCCCAGCATTTT. The whole variable domain, filled in from reference TRBV2 and TRBJ1-5, reads EPEVTQTPSHQVTQMGQEVILRCVPISNHLYFYWYRQILGQKVEFLVSFYNNEISEKSEIFDDQFSVERPDGSNFTLKIRSTKLEDSAMYFCASSGLRGLASPQHFGDGTRLSIL.

The V and J genes are TRBV6-1 and TRBJ2-2; 10 bases align to TRBD2. The CDR3 contains 15 residues. Germline lookup yields CDR1 MNHNS and CDR2 SASEGT. With 8 bases clipped from V and 4 bases from J, the junction kept 7 bases outside the gene matches. Written as DNA, the CDR3 is TGTGCCAGCCAAAGAGCGGGAGGGGGCACCGGGGAGCTGTTTTTT. Protein product: CASQRAGGGTGELFF.

The V call is TRBV4-1, the J call TRBJ2-7, with 7 bases that match TRBD2. Trimming took 0 bases from V and 3 from J; bases not matched to a gene: 8. The CDR3 is made up of 16 amino acids. CDR1 is MGHRA and CDR2 is YSYEKL in the germline V gene. The CDR3: CASSQEATSVSYEQYF. For the CDR3, the DNA is TGCGCCAGCAGCCAAGAAGCCACTAGCGTGAGCTACGAGCAGTACTTC.

This chain joins TRBV7-9 and TRBJ2-3, with TRBD2 as a possible D gene (6 bases). V lost 5 bases and J 4 bases, leaving 16 bases between the germline ends. The CDR3 runs to 15 residues. Germline loops: CDR1 SEHNR, CDR2 FQNEAQ (reference sequence). The CDR3 here is CASSHQSAGPDTQYF. DNA of the CDR3: TGTGCCAGCAGCCACCAGTCAGCGGGTCCAGATACGCAGTATTTT.

This sequence joins TRBV29-1 and TRBJ2-3, with D tentatively TRBD2 (6 bases). Germline V lookup: CDR1 SQVTM, CDR2 ANQGSEA. This CDR3 is built from 14 residues. V lost 2 bases and J 6 bases, leaving 15 bases between the germline ends. Here the CDR3 DNA reads TGCAGCGTTGAATGGGGCGGCGGGGCCGATACGCAGTATTTT. This sequence encodes CSVEWGGGADTQYF.

Comment on this clone: A much bigger clone sits one base away, suggesting this may be a read error. At the DNA level, this CDR3 is encoded by other sequences in the same sample as well. The gene calls are TRBV30 and TRBJ1-1; maybe TRBD1 (6 bases). Per the germline V gene, CDR1 is GTSNPN and CDR2 is SVGIG (reference sequence). This CDR3 contains 11 residues. The CDR3 bases are TGTGCCTGGAGTGGGACAGCTGAAGCTTTCTTC. Protein sequence: CAWSGTAEAFF.

The chain couples TRBV5-4 to TRBJ1-4; the match to TRBD1 covers 7 bases. The CDR3 is 14 amino acids. Germline CDR1 and CDR2: SGHNT and YYREEE (reference sequence). J was trimmed by 7 bases and V by 2 bases; bases with no gene match: 5. The CDR3 loop is CASSLDRVVEKLFF. CDR3 in DNA: TGTGCCAGCAGCTTAGACAGGGTCGTTGAAAAACTGTTTTTT.

J is TRBJ1-4 and V is TRBV25-1, with D maybe TRBD1 (5 bases). Per the germline V gene, CDR1 is MGHDK and CDR2 is SYGVNS. Between the trimmed V and J ends, which lost 7 bases and 8 bases, there was a span of 26 bases. CDR3 length equals 17 residues. The CDR3: CASTEAGEEGYEEKLFF. The CDR3 bases are TGTGCCAGCACCGAGGCGGGGGAAGAGGGTTACGAGGAAAAACTGTTTTTT. The complete variable domain, with remaining parts taken from reference TRBV25-1 and TRBJ1-4, reads EADIYQTPRYLVIGTGKKITLECSQTMGHDKMYWYQQDPGMELHLIHYSYGVNSTEKGDLSSESTVSRIRTEHFPLTLESARPSHTSQYLCASTEAGEEGYEEKLFFGSGTQLSVL.

The chain carries TRBV6-1 and TRBJ1-5; a possible D gene is TRBD1 (6 bases). V shed 8 bases and J shed 7 bases, with 21 bases lying between them. The germline gives CDR1 MNHNS, CDR2 SASEGT. This CDR3 has 15 amino acids. The CDR3 region is CASDHSRGIGQPQHF. In DNA form, the CDR3 reads TGTGCCAGCGATCACTCGAGGGGGATCGGGCAGCCCCAGCATTTT.

The rearrangement uses TRBV5-4 and TRBJ2-2, with D perhaps matching TRBD1 (5 bases). Germline lookup yields CDR1 SGHNT and CDR2 YYREEE (reference sequence). V was shortened by 4 bases and J by 3 bases, with 10 bases between the two germline ends. This CDR3 is built from 14 residues. In DNA, the CDR3 is TGTGCCAGCAGCCCTCCAGGGCACACCGGGGAGCTGTTTTTT. Its translation: CASSPPGHTGELFF.